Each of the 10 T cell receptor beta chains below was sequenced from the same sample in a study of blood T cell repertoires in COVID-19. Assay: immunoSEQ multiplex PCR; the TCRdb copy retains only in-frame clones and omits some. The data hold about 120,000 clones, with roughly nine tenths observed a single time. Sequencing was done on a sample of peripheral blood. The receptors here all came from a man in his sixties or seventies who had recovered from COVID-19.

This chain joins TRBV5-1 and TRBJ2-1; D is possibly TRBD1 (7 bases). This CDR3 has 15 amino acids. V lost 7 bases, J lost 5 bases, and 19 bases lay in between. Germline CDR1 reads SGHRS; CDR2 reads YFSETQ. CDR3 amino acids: CASHDPQGGHNEQFF. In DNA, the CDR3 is TGCGCCAGCCACGACCCCCAGGGGGGCCACAATGAGCAGTTCTTC. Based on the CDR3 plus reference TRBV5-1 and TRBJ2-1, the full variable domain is KAGVTQTPRYLIKTRGQQVTLSCSPISGHRSVSWYQQTPGQGLQFLFEYFSETQRNKGNFPGRFSGRQFSNSRSEMNVSTLELGDSALYLCASHDPQGGHNEQFFGPGTRLTVL.

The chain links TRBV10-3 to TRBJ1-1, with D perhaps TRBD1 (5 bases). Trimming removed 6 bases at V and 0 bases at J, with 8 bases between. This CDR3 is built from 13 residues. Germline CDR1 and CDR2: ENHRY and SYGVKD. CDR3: CAISRVLNTEAFF. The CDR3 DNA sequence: TGTGCCATCAGCAGGGTACTGAACACTGAAGCTTTCTTT.

The CDR3 region is CASSPRGRRAGELFF. The CDR3 DNA follows: TGTGCCAGCAGCCCCAGGGGGCGCAGGGCCGGGGAGCTGTTTTTT. This sequence joins TRBV4-2 and TRBJ2-2, with 8 positions matching TRBD1. The CDR3 sequence is 15 residues long. J was trimmed by 6 bases and V by 4 bases; bases with no gene match: 7. Germline V lookup: CDR1 LGHNA, CDR2 YNFKEQ.

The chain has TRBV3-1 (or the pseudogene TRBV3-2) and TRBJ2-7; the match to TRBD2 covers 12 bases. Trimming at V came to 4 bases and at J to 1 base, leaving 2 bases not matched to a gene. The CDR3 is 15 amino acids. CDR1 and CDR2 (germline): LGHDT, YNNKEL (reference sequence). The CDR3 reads CASSPLAGGSYEQYF. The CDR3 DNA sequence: TGTGCCAGCAGCCCCCTAGCGGGGGGGTCCTACGAGCAGTACTTC.

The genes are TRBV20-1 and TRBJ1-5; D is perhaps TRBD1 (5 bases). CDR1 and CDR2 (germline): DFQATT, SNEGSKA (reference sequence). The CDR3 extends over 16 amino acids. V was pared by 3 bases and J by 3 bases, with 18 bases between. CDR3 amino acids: CSASTPGLSTNQPQHF. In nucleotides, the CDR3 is TGCAGTGCTAGTACTCCGGGACTTAGTACCAATCAGCCCCAGCATTTT.

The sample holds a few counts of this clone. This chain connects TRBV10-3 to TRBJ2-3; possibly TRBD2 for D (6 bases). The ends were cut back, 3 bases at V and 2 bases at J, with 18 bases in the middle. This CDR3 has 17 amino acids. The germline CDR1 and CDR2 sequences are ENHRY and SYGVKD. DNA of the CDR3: TGTGCCATCAGTGATGGGAGTGGGGGGATTTTCACAGATACGCAGTATTTT. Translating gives CAISDGSGGIFTDTQYF.

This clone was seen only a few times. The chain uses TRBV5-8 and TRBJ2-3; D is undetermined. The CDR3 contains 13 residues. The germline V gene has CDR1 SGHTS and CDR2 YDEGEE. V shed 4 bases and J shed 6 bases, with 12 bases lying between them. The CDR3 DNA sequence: TGTGCCAGCAGCCTTTGGGCAATCGATACGCAGTATTTT. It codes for CASSLWAIDTQYF.

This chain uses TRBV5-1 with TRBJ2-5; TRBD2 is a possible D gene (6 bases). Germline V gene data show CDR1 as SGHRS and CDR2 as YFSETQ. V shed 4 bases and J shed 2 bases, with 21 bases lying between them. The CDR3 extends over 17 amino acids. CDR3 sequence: CASSGQGGLPSQETQYF. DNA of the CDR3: TGCGCCAGCAGCGGGCAGGGAGGACTTCCGAGTCAAGAGACCCAGTACTTC.

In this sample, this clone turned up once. The CDR3 protein is CASSRSGSYEQYF. The CDR3 DNA reads TGTGCCAGTAGTAGGTCGGGATCCTACGAGCAGTACTTC. This chain links TRBV19 with TRBJ2-7; weak D call: TRBD2 (5 bases). The germline V gene has CDR1 LNHDA and CDR2 SQIVND (reference sequence). The CDR3 is 13 residues long. Trimming took off 4 bases at V and 1 base at J, with 8 bases between the two ends.

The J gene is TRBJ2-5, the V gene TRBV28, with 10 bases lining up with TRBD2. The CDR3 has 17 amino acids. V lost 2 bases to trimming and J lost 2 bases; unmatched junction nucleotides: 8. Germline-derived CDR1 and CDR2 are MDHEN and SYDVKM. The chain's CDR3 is CASSLGRLAGLQETQYF. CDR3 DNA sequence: TGTGCCAGCAGTTTAGGGAGACTAGCGGGCTTACAAGAGACCCAGTACTTC.